The 28 T cell receptor beta chains in this list originate from one sample, sequenced in a study of radiation and T cells in renal cell carcinoma. TCRdb keeps only in-frame clones here, not all; method: immunoSEQ multiplex PCR. The repertoire has 13,000 or so clones, just over 55% of them found once; the top ten carry 10% to 15%. This sample's treatment: treatment-naive control, cytoreductive nephrectomy. Material: tumor tissue, obtained from a patient whose treatment was nephrectomy without radiotherapy. These receptor sequences come from a man aged 45 to 65 with renal cell carcinoma.

The chain uses TRBV9 and TRBJ1-3; D unclear. This CDR3 spans 16 amino acids. Germline CDR1 and CDR2: SGDLS and YYNGEE. V gave up 0 bases and J gave up 0 bases, with 10 bases separating them. CDR3 coding DNA: TGTGCCAGCAGCGTAGGAGTCACGGGCTCTGGAAACACCATATATTTT. It translates to CASSVGVTGSGNTIYF.

The chain employs TRBV19 and TRBJ2-3, with D hard to call. The CDR3 length is 10 residues. Germline values: CDR1 LNHDA, CDR2 SQIVND (reference sequence). Trimming cost V 7 bases and J 4 bases, with 3 bases left between them. This CDR3 reads CASKADTQYF. CDR3 in DNA: TGTGCCAGTAAGGCAGATACGCAGTATTTT. Combining the CDR3 with reference TRBV19 and TRBJ2-3 gives the whole variable domain DGGITQSPKYLFRKEGQNVTLSCEQNLNHDAMYWYRQDPGQGLRLIYYSQIVNDFQKGDIAEGYSVSREKKESFPLTVTSAQKNPTAFYLCASKADTQYFGPGTRLTVL.

V gene TRBV30 combines with J gene TRBJ2-2, with TRBD2 matching 10 bases. The trim removed 0 bases at V and 3 bases at J, leaving 7 bases unmatched. Germline CDR1 and CDR2: GTSNPN and SVGIG (reference sequence). This CDR3 spans 17 amino acids. This CDR3 reads CAWSVQAGGRYTGELFF. The CDR3 DNA sequence: TGTGCCTGGAGTGTACAAGCGGGGGGGCGGTACACCGGGGAGCTGTTTTTT.

The chain has TRBV20-1 and TRBJ2-1, with D hard to call. Germline CDR1 reads DFQATT; CDR2 reads SNEGSKA (reference sequence). The CDR3 sequence is 11 residues long. Trimming removed 6 bases from V and 4 bases from J, with 7 bases in between. CDR3 DNA: TGCAGTGCGCAGAATTACAATGAGCAGTTCTTC. It encodes CSAQNYNEQFF.

This clone was seen a few times. The rearrangement links TRBV5-4 to TRBJ1-1; possible D gene TRBD1, 5 bases. The CDR3 is 15 residues long. Germline-derived CDR1 and CDR2 are SGHNT and YYREEE (reference sequence). The germline V and J ends were trimmed by 0 bases and 2 bases, with 11 bases remaining between them. The DNA of the CDR3 is TGTGCCAGCAGCTTGGAGGGGTCAGTCAACACTGAAGCTTTCTTT. Encoded protein: CASSLEGSVNTEAFF.

This clone has more than one count but fewer than ten. The gene calls are TRBV6-1 and TRBJ1-1, with TRBD1 as a possible D gene (5 bases). V lost 7 bases and J lost 1, with 13 bases in between. The CDR3 runs to 14 residues. Germline V gene sequence: CDR1 MNHNS, CDR2 SASEGT. CDR3 amino acids: CASTRGFGNTEAFF. The CDR3 coding sequence is TGTGCCAGCACAAGGGGCTTTGGGAACACTGAAGCTTTCTTT.

This rearrangement joins TRBV29-1 to TRBJ2-7, with TRBD1 identical over 10 bases. The germline gives CDR1 SQVTM, CDR2 ANQGSEA. This CDR3 contains 13 residues. Trimming took 1 base from V and 7 from J; bases not matched to a gene: 4. The DNA for the CDR3 is TGCAGCGTTGAAGGACAGGGGGCGTGGGAGCAGTACTTC. This codes for CSVEGQGAWEQYF.

The chain uses TRBV11-2 and TRBJ1-4; D might be TRBD1 (5 bases). Germline V CDR1 and CDR2: SGHAT, FQNNGV. The CDR3 spans 15 residues. The V end lost 3 bases, the J end lost 7 bases, and 15 bases lay between the germline ends. Here the CDR3 DNA reads TGTGCCAGCAGCTTTCAGGGAAGAGGGGTTGAAAAACTGTTTTTT. This sequence encodes CASSFQGRGVEKLFF. Supplemented by reference TRBV11-2 and TRBJ1-4, the full variable domain reads EAGVAQSPRYKIIEKRQSVAFWCNPISGHATLYWYQQILGQGPKLLIQFQNNGVVDDSQLPKDRFSAERLKGVDSTLKIQPAKLEDSAVYLCASSFQGRGVEKLFFGSGTQLSVL.

The chain is built from TRBV19 and TRBJ2-4, with a tentative D call TRBD2 (5 bases). Germline CDR1 LNHDA, CDR2 SQIVND (reference sequence). V was trimmed by 6 bases and J by 1 base, leaving 13 bases between them. There are 15 residues in the CDR3. The CDR3 coding sequence is TGTGCCAGTAGGAGGGCTCCCGGGGCCAAAAACATTCAGTACTTC. This gives the protein CASRRAPGAKNIQYF.

The V and J genes are TRBV5-1 and TRBJ1-2; 9 nucleotides align to TRBD1. The V segment lost 4 bases and the J segment 2 bases; nucleotides outside the gene matches: 3. Germline-derived CDR1 and CDR2 are SGHRS and YFSETQ. The CDR3 has 14 residues. This CDR3 is CASSPQGANYGYTF. CDR3 DNA: TGCGCCAGCAGCCCACAGGGGGCGAACTATGGCTACACCTTC.

The J gene is TRBJ2-3, the V gene TRBV27; TRBD2 agrees at 8 bases. J gave up 10 bases and V 5 bases, and 8 bases lay outside the gene matches. The CDR3 is 13 amino acids. Germline V gene data show CDR1 as MNHEY and CDR2 as SMNVEV (reference sequence). The CDR3: CASSRFFSGAQYF. CDR3 bases: TGTGCCAGCAGTCGGTTTTTTAGCGGGGCGCAGTATTTT.

V usage is TRBV5-1 and J usage is TRBJ1-6; 9 bases map to TRBD1. Trimming removed 2 bases from V and 6 bases from J; junction bases left unmatched: 12. This CDR3 is 18 amino acids long. Germline CDR1 reads SGHRS; CDR2 reads YFSETQ. Written as DNA, the CDR3 is TGCGCCAGCAGCTTTGAACAGGGGGCGCGGTTTGGTAATTCACCCCTCCACTTT. It yields the protein CASSFEQGARFGNSPLHF.

This clone occurred a few times. The chain is built from TRBV29-1 and TRBJ1-1, with TRBD1 matching 9 bases. The CDR3 contains 15 residues. Per germline, CDR1 SQVTM and CDR2 ANQGSEA. Germline trimming cut 5 bases from V and 4 bases from J; bases unmatched to any gene: 11. The CDR3 DNA reads as TGCAGCGTTCACCGGGACAGGGAGGCTATCACTGAAGCTTTCTTT. Protein sequence: CSVHRDREAITEAFF. Full variable domain (outside the CDR3, taken from reference TRBV29-1 and TRBJ1-1): SAVISQKPSRDICQRGTSLTIQCQVDSQVTMMFWYRQQPGQSLTLIATANQGSEATYESGFVIDKFPISRPNLTFSTLTVSNMSPEDSSIYLCSVHRDREAITEAFFGQGTRLTVV.

The chain is built from TRBV6-5 and TRBJ1-2, with D perhaps matching TRBD1 (6 bases). The V end lost 2 bases, the J end lost 4 bases, and 11 bases lay between the germline ends. The germline gives CDR1 MNHEY, CDR2 SVGAGI. This CDR3 region has 14 residues. In nucleotides, the CDR3 is TGTGCCAGCAGTTACCAAGGGGGGACCTATGGCTACACCTTC. Translation gives CASSYQGGTYGYTF.

This clone was seen a few times. V usage is TRBV6-1 and J usage is TRBJ1-1; the match to TRBD1 covers 7 bases. Germline trimming cut 3 bases from V and 4 bases from J; bases unmatched to any gene: 5. CDR1 is MNHNS, CDR2 SASEGT, per germline. The CDR3 covers 14 residues. CDR3 sequence: CASSDAAGGTEAFF. The CDR3 nucleotides are TGTGCCAGCAGTGATGCGGCAGGGGGCACTGAAGCTTTCTTT.

The V gene is TRBV28, the J gene TRBJ2-7; the D is unclear. Per the germline V gene, CDR1 is MDHEN and CDR2 is SYDVKM. The V and J ends lost 2 bases and 5 bases respectively, with 16 bases between them. This CDR3 comprises 15 residues. The CDR3 DNA reads TGTGCCAGCAGTTTACCCACCCGCCCCGACGACGAGCAGTACTTC. It translates to CASSLPTRPDDEQYF.

This chain joins TRBV6-1 and TRBJ1-2, with D possibly being TRBD1 (6 bases). This CDR3 has 15 residues. CDR1 and CDR2 from the germline V gene are MNHNS and SASEGT. Trimming took 8 bases from V and 3 from J, leaving 19 bases between them. CDR3 sequence: CASQLRTGQDYGYTF. In DNA, the CDR3 is TGTGCCAGCCAGCTTAGAACGGGACAAGACTATGGCTACACCTTC.

This sequence joins TRBV9 and TRBJ2-3; TRBD1 matches at 10 bases. The V gene end was trimmed by 7 bases and the J gene end by 4 bases; junction bases not matched to a gene: 12. The CDR3 covers 16 residues. Germline V gene sequence: CDR1 SGDLS, CDR2 YYNGEE. CDR3 nucleotides: TGTGCCAGCGAATCCAGGGGGACAGGGGACGCAGATACGCAGTATTTT. Translated, it gives CASESRGTGDADTQYF.

In this sample, this clone turned up a few times. The chain couples TRBV5-4 to TRBJ2-7, with 10 bases fitting TRBD1. Trimming cost V 4 bases and J 9 bases; bases outside gene matches: 4. The CDR3 has 12 amino acids. Looked up from germline, CDR1 is SGHNT and CDR2 is YYREEE (reference sequence). The CDR3 sequence is CASSATGGRQYF. DNA of the CDR3: TGTGCCAGCAGCGCGACAGGGGGCAGGCAGTACTTC.

This sequence joins TRBV2 and TRBJ1-5; the D gene is possibly TRBD1 (6 bases). V was shortened by 7 bases and J by 0 bases, with 10 bases between the two germline ends. The CDR3 runs to 14 residues. Germline CDR1 SNHLY, CDR2 FYNNEI. CDR3 protein: CASKWDNSNQPQHF. The DNA for the CDR3 is TGTGCCAGCAAGTGGGACAATAGCAATCAGCCCCAGCATTTT.

In its sample, this clone was seen a few times. The sample contains more than one DNA sequence encoding this CDR3. CDR3 nucleotide sequence: TGTGCCAGCAGCCTATCTCGCACAGATACGCAGTATTTT. Translating gives CASSLSRTDTQYF. The J gene is TRBJ2-3, the V gene TRBV9; D uncertain. The CDR3 has 13 amino acids. V was cut by 4 bases and J by 1 base, with 7 bases left in between. Germline assignment: CDR1 SGDLS and CDR2 YYNGEE.

This clone was counted only a few times. The rearrangement uses TRBV29-1 and TRBJ1-4; maybe TRBD1 (5 bases). Per germline, CDR1 SQVTM and CDR2 ANQGSEA. This CDR3 comprises 12 residues. Trimming took 7 bases from V and 7 from J, leaving 13 bases between them. In nucleotides, the CDR3 is TGCAGCGCCAAGCGACAGAGTGAAAAACTGTTTTTT. Translation: CSAKRQSEKLFF. Looking up the rest from reference TRBV29-1 and TRBJ1-4 gives the full variable domain: SAVISQKPSRDICQRGTSLTIQCQVDSQVTMMFWYRQQPGQSLTLIATANQGSEATYESGFVIDKFPISRPNLTFSTLTVSNMSPEDSSIYLCSAKRQSEKLFFGSGTQLSVL.

The V call is TRBV27, the J call TRBJ2-7, with D maybe TRBD1 (6 bases). The CDR3 runs to 14 residues. V was pared by 6 bases and J by 1 base, with 13 bases between. CDR1 is MNHEY, CDR2 SMNVEV, per germline (reference sequence). DNA for the CDR3: TGTGCCAGCAGGCAACAGGGCAAGTCCTACGAGCAGTACTTC. The encoded protein is CASRQQGKSYEQYF.

The rearrangement uses TRBV7-7 and TRBJ2-6; 10 nucleotides line up with TRBD1. The trim removed 5 bases at V and 4 bases at J, leaving 8 bases unmatched. Per germline, CDR1 SSHAT and CDR2 FNYEAQ (reference sequence). The CDR3 length is 17 residues. The CDR3 sequence: CASSPGTGVSGANVLTF. The CDR3 region has the DNA TGTGCCAGCAGCCCCGGGACAGGGGTGTCCGGGGCCAACGTCCTGACTTTC.

The rearrangement uses TRBV19 and TRBJ1-6; TRBD1 matches at 8 bases. The CDR3 has 15 residues. V was pared by 7 bases and J by 9 bases, with 11 bases of the junction left unmatched. Germline V CDR1 and CDR2: LNHDA, SQIVND (reference sequence). The CDR3 region has the DNA TGTGCCAGTACCAACCAGGGGGCGATGGGTTCACCCCTCCACTTT. It specifies CASTNQGAMGSPLHF.

This clone was found a few times. Written as DNA, the CDR3 is TGCAGCGCCCGACAGGGGGATTGGGTTGGCTACACCTTC. Its protein product is CSARQGDWVGYTF. V and J are TRBV29-1 and TRBJ1-2; TRBD1 agrees at 9 bases. Germline V CDR1 and CDR2: SQVTM, ANQGSEA. V lost 7 bases to trimming and J lost 7 bases; unmatched junction nucleotides: 10. The CDR3 is 13 residues long. Complete variable domain (other parts from reference TRBV29-1 and TRBJ1-2): SAVISQKPSRDICQRGTSLTIQCQVDSQVTMMFWYRQQPGQSLTLIATANQGSEATYESGFVIDKFPISRPNLTFSTLTVSNMSPEDSSIYLCSARQGDWVGYTFGSGTRLTVV.

V gene TRBV5-5 combines with J gene TRBJ1-2; possible D gene TRBD1, 5 bases. V was pared by 4 bases and J by 2 bases, with 15 bases between. The CDR3 is 15 amino acids. Per germline, CDR1 SGHKS and CDR2 YYEKEE (reference sequence). The CDR3 loop is CASSPSGTLNYGYTF. The CDR3 coding sequence is TGTGCCAGCAGCCCGTCGGGGACGCTAAACTATGGCTACACCTTC.

This chain joins TRBV6-6 and TRBJ1-4, with D unresolved. CDR3 length equals 14 residues. Between the trimmed V and J ends, which lost 6 bases and 2 bases, there was a span of 10 bases. CDR1 and CDR2 from the germline V gene are MNHNY and SVGAGI (reference sequence). In DNA form, the CDR3 reads TGTGCCAGCAGCCCTGGGTCGACTAATGAAAAACTGTTTTTT. Translation: CASSPGSTNEKLFF.